These T cell receptor beta chains were read from a single sample in a study of post-analysis software for immune sequencing data. Each CDR3 protein is one row after TCRdb ran MiXCR on the PCR reads. The data contain some 700,000 distinct CDR3 sequences, about 60% of them singletons. The source material was blood. These receptors came from a girl aged 2 to 9 with multiple sclerosis. The CDR3 runs from the conserved cysteine through the conserved F or W. A D gene is named only where the DNA matches it firmly. Rows give clone size only sometimes, using once, few, many, or a class for an expanded clone.

V	size	D	J	DNA	CDR3
TRBV10-3	.	.	TRBJ2-2	TGTGCCATCAGTGTACAGGGTCGAGGCCGACCCACGAACACCGGGGAGCTGTTTTTT	CAISVQGRGRPTNTGELFF
TRBV5-1	.	.	TRBJ2-1	TGCGCCAGCAGCTTGGAGAGGACTGCCAATGAGCAGTTCTTC	CASSLERTANEQFF
TRBV29-1	.	TRBD2	TRBJ2-3	TGCAGCGTTGACGGACGGGGGGGCCAAGATACGCAGTATTTT	CSVDGRGGQDTQYF
TRBV5-1	few	TRBD2	TRBJ2-1	TGCGCCAGCAGCTTGGATCTCGGGGGGGTGAGTTCCTACAATGAGCAGTTCTTC	CASSLDLGGVSSYNEQFF
TRBV5-1	once	TRBD2	TRBJ2-1	TGCGCCAGCAGCTGGGGACTAGCGGAGCGCTACAATGAGCAGTTCTTC	CASSWGLAERYNEQFF
TRBV4-2	few	.	TRBJ2-1	TGTGCCAGCAGCCAAGATCAGGCCCAAGGCTCCTACAATGAGCAGTTCTTC	CASSQDQAQGSYNEQFF
TRBV10-2	few	.	TRBJ2-3	TGCGCCAGCAGTCCAGTCAGGGCAGATACGCAGTATTTT	CASSPVRADTQYF
TRBV7-2	.	TRBD1	TRBJ1-4	TGTGCCAGCAGCCGGGACAGGGGTGGGGAAAAACTGTTTTTT	CASSRDRGGEKLFF
TRBV7-2	.	.	TRBJ2-5	TGTGCCAGCAGCTGGTCTCAGGCCCAAGAGACCCAGTACTTC	CASSWSQAQETQYF
TRBV10-3	.	.	TRBJ1-6	TGTGCCATCAGTGAGGGGGAGGGTTCACCCCTCCACTTT	CAISEGEGSPLHF
TRBV29-1	.	TRBD1	TRBJ1-2	TGCAGCGTTAGGGAGGGGGCCTATGGCTACACCTTC	CSVREGAYGYTF
TRBV4-1	.	.	TRBJ2-7	TGCGCCAGCAGCCAACCGGCGGCGACTTTCTACGAGCAGTACTTC	CASSQPAATFYEQYF
TRBV5-5	.	.	TRBJ1-4	TGTGCCAGCAGCTTAACGGGACACCTTGAAAAACTGTTTTTT	CASSLTGHLEKLFF
TRBV3-1	.	.	TRBJ2-7	TGTGCCAGCAGCCAAGGACGGAGCTCACGGGAGCAGTACTTC	CASSQGRSSREQYF
TRBV10-3	once	.	TRBJ2-1	TGTGCCATCAGTGACGGAATCGCGCCTGAGCAGTTCTTC	CAISDGIAPEQFF
TRBV6-2/TRBV6-3	.	.	TRBJ2-7	TGTGCCAGCAGTCCTACCCCCAGCTACGAGCAGTACTTC	CASSPTPSYEQYF
TRBV12-3/TRBV12-4	few	TRBD1	TRBJ1-2	TGTGCCAGCAGCCGACAGGGAGCATATGGCTACACCTTC	CASSRQGAYGYTF
TRBV11-3	.	.	TRBJ2-1	TGTGCCAGCAGCTTAGAGGGCTCAGGGTCCTCCTACAATGAGCAGTTCTTC	CASSLEGSGSSYNEQFF
TRBV7-2	.	TRBD2	TRBJ2-3	TGTGCCAGCAGCCCATTAGGGCTAGCGGGGGGGCCCACAGATACGCAGTATTTT	CASSPLGLAGGPTDTQYF
TRBV6-5	.	TRBD1	TRBJ2-4	TGTGCCAGCAGCCGGGGACAGGGAGGCAAGCAGTACTTC	CASSRGQGGKQYF
TRBV7-3	.	.	TRBJ2-5	TGTGCCAGCAGCTTAACGACTAGGGGGGGGCAAGAGACCCAGTACTTC	CASSLTTRGGQETQYF
TRBV11-2	.	.	TRBJ2-5	TGTGCCAGCAGCTTGGTTGAGGGCCGAGAGACCCAGTACTTC	CASSLVEGRETQYF
TRBV7-2	few	.	TRBJ2-7	TGTGCCAGCAGCTTAGGAGGAGGCGTGGGAGAGCAGTACTTC	CASSLGGGVGEQYF
TRBV7-2	.	.	TRBJ2-3	TGTGCCAGCAGTGTTCAGCGGGCTAGCACAGATACGCAGTATTTT	CASSVQRASTDTQYF
TRBV7-9	few	.	TRBJ2-7	TGTGCCAGCAGCTCCCCTGGGGACACCTACGAGCAGTACTTC	CASSSPGDTYEQYF
TRBV5-5	.	.	TRBJ2-6	TGTGCCAGCAGCTCCGCAGGGATCTCTGGGGCCAACGTCCTGACTTTC	CASSSAGISGANVLTF
TRBV5-1	.	TRBD2	TRBJ2-1	TGCGCCAGCAGCTGGACTAGCGGGAGTATCGATTGGAATGAGCAGTTCTTC	CASSWTSGSIDWNEQFF
TRBV20-1	once	.	TRBJ1-1	TGCAGTGCTAGAGGGACCCATGAACAGATGAACACTGAAGCTTTCTTT	CSARGTHEQMNTEAFF
TRBV28	.	TRBD1	TRBJ2-1	TGTGCCAGCAGTTTATACGACAGGGGGCGCTCCGCGCATGAGCAGTTCTTC	CASSLYDRGRSAHEQFF
TRBV5-1	.	TRBD2	TRBJ2-1	TGCGCCAGCAGCTTGATTTCGGGAGGGCAGGTATACAATGAGCAGTTCTTC	CASSLISGGQVYNEQFF
TRBV10-2	.	TRBD2	TRBJ2-3	TGCGCCAGCAGTGAGGGCGGGGGGGCCGCAGATACGCAGTATTTT	CASSEGGGAADTQYF
TRBV24-1	.	.	TRBJ1-5	TGTGCCACCAGTGAGACAAAAAGAATTGTGGGGAATTGCAATCAGCCCCAGCATTTT	CATSETKRIVGNCNQPQHF
TRBV25-1	.	TRBD1	TRBJ2-1	TGTGCCAGCAGTGAAGACAGGGGAATTGAGCAGCAGTTCTTC	CASSEDRGIEQQFF
TRBV4-3	.	.	TRBJ1-2	TGCGCCAGCAGCCAAGTAAACCAGGGGAGAGGCTACACCTTC	CASSQVNQGRGYTF
TRBV5-6	.	.	TRBJ2-5	TGTGCCAGCAGCCAGGCCCCAGAGACCCAGTACTTC	CASSQAPETQYF
TRBV7-3	.	.	TRBJ1-1	TGTGCCAGCAGCCCTAACCCCGGACAGCTGCGCACTGAAGCTTTCTTT	CASSPNPGQLRTEAFF
TRBV12-3/TRBV12-4	many	.	TRBJ2-6	TGTGCCAGCAGTCCTAACATGGGAATGTTTTTCTCTGGGGCCAACGTCCTGACTTTC	CASSPNMGMFFSGANVLTF
TRBV20-1	.	TRBD2	TRBJ2-1	TGCAGTGCTAGAGATCGAATTGATAGCGGGAGGGTTCCCTCCTACAATGAGCAGTTCTTC	CSARDRIDSGRVPSYNEQFF
TRBV7-8	.	TRBD2	TRBJ2-1	TGCGCCATCCAGGCTAGCGGGGGGCCCGCGACCTACAATGAGCAGTTCTTC	CAIQASGGPATYNEQFF
TRBV7-9	.	TRBD2	TRBJ2-3	TGTGCCAGCAGCGGACGCGGGGGGGGCACAGATACGCAGTATTTT	CASSGRGGGTDTQYF
TRBV4-2	.	.	TRBJ1-2	TGTGCCAGCAGCCAACCGGGACGGCAGATCTATGGCTACACCTTC	CASSQPGRQIYGYTF
TRBV10-2	.	.	TRBJ2-1	TGCGCCAGCAGGTCCCCCCCGCTCGGGGGCTACAATGAGCAGTTCTTC	CASRSPPLGGYNEQFF
TRBV12-3/TRBV12-4	.	.	TRBJ1-1	TGTGCCAGCAGTTTAGGGTCAGGGGCAAGCAACACTGAAGCTTTCTTT	CASSLGSGASNTEAFF
TRBV4-1	.	TRBD1	TRBJ2-7	TGCGCCAGCAGCCAGACTCTGGACAGGGCGGGGTACGAGCAGTACTTC	CASSQTLDRAGYEQYF
TRBV4-2	.	.	TRBJ2-1	TGTGCCAGCAGCCAAGAGGCGGCCCCCAATGAGCAGTTCTTC	CASSQEAAPNEQFF
TRBV5-5	.	.	TRBJ2-1	TGTGCCAGCAGCTCCGGGACACTATACAATGAGCAGTTCTTC	CASSSGTLYNEQFF
TRBV5-1	.	TRBD1	TRBJ1-1	TGCGCCAGCAGCCCAGGGGGCGCAGAGACTGAAGCTTTCTTT	CASSPGGAETEAFF
TRBV12-3/TRBV12-4	.	.	TRBJ2-1	TGTGCCAGCAGTTTACTCCGGTCCTCCAATGAGCAGTTCTTC	CASSLLRSSNEQFF
TRBV12-3/TRBV12-4	few	.	TRBJ1-1	TGTGCCAGCCAAGGGAGCACTGAAGCTTTCTTT	CASQGSTEAFF
TRBV10-3	few	.	TRBJ2-3	TGTGCCATCAGTGGGGGGGCAGGTGTCACAGATACGCAGTATTTT	CAISGGAGVTDTQYF
TRBV5-4	.	.	TRBJ1-2	TGTGCCAGCAGCTTAGGAACGGAATACTATGGCTACACCTTC	CASSLGTEYYGYTF
TRBV12-5	few	.	TRBJ2-7	TGTGCTAGTGGTTTAGAACTTTCTATCTACGAGCAGTACTTC	CASGLELSIYEQYF
TRBV29-1	few	TRBD1	TRBJ2-4	TGCAGCGTTAGGGACAGCGTGAGCAAAAACATTCAGTACTTC	CSVRDSVSKNIQYF
TRBV4-2	few	.	TRBJ2-3	TGTGCCAGTACGTCGGAGTACACAGATACGCAGTATTTT	CASTSEYTDTQYF
TRBV12-3/TRBV12-4	.	.	TRBJ1-1	TGTGCCAGCAGTTTAGCCAATAGAGGGGGGACTGAAGCTTTCTTT	CASSLANRGGTEAFF
TRBV27	few	TRBD2	TRBJ2-3	TGTGCCAGCAGTCTCCTGACTAGCGGAGGCACAGATACGCAGTATTTT	CASSLLTSGGTDTQYF